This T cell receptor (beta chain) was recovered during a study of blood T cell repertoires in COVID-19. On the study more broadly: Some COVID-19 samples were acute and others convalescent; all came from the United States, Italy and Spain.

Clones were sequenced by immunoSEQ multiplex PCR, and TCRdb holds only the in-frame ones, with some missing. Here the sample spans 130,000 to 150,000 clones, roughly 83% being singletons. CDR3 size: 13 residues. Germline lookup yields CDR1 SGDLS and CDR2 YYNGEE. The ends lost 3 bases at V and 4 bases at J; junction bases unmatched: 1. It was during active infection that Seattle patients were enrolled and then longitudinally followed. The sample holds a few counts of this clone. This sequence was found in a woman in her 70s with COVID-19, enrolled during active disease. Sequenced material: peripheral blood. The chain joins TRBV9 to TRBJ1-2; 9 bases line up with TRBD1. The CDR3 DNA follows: TGTGCCAGCAGCGCGGACAGGGGCTATGGCTACACCTTC. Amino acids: CASSADRGYGYTF.